This section outlines one T cell receptor (beta chain) sequence together with its context. Then a second PCR, running about 6 to 11 cycles, was carried out with a sample-barcoded 5' primer and a J-beta primer mix. TCRdb ran MiXCR on the 5' RACE reads and lists one entry per CDR3 protein. The sample includes about 720,000 distinct CDR3 sequences, around a fifth of them seen just once. The data are from a study of blood T cells in healthy people across ages. The amount of total RNA extracted per sample was at least 5.5 micrograms. The sequenced sample consisted of blood. The clonotype originates from a man aged 70 or older in good health.

The CDR3 protein is CASSPRLAGRTDTQYF. The CDR3 nucleotides read TGTGCCAGCAGCCCTCGACTAGCGGGCCGCACAGATACGCAGTATTTT. V and J are TRBV7-3 and TRBJ2-3; TRBD2 matches at 10 bases. V dropped 5 bases and J dropped 1; count of bases not matched to a gene: 6. Germline CDR1 and CDR2: SGHTA and FQGTGA. The CDR3 extends over 16 amino acids.